This T cell receptor beta chain was captured by sequencing in a study of blood T cells in healthy people across ages. Combining a sample-barcoded 5' primer with a J-beta primer mix, a second PCR ran for roughly 6 to 12 cycles. TCRdb reprocessed the 5' RACE reads via MiXCR and lists one record per CDR3 protein. This table has roughly 1.9 million distinct CDR3 sequences, about 39% appearing once. V gave up 3 bases and J gave up 10 bases, with 9 bases separating them. The CDR3 consists of 11 residues. This clonotype has ten or more counts. The source is a human donor in good health. Material: blood. The chain uses TRBV12-3 or TRBV12-4 and TRBJ1-1, with D possibly being TRBD1 (5 bases). As DNA, the CDR3 is TGTGCCAGCAGTTTGGGTCAGGGAGCTTTCTTT. Its translation: CASSLGQGAFF.